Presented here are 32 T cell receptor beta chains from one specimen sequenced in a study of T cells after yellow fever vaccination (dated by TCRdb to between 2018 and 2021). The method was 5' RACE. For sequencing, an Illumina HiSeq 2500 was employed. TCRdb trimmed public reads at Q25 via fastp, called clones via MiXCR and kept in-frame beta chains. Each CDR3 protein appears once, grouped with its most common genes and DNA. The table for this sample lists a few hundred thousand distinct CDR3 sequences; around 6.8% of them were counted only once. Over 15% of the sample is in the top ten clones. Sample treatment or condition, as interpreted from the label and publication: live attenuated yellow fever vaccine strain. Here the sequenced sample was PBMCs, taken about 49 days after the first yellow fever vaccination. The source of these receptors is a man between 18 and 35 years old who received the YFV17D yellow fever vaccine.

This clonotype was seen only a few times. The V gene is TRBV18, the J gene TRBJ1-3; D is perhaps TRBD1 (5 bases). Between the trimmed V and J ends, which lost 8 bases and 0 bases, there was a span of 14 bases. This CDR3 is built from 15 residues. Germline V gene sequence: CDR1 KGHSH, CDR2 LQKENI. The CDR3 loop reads CASRFQGSSGNTIYF. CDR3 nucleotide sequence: TGTGCCAGCAGGTTTCAGGGTAGCTCTGGAAACACCATATATTTT.

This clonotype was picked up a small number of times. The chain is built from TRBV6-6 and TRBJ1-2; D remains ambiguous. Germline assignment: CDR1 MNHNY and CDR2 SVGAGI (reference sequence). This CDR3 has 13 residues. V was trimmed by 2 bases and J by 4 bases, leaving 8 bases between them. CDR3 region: CASSYGEGYGYTF. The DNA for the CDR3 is TGTGCCAGCAGTTACGGGGAGGGCTATGGCTACACCTTC.

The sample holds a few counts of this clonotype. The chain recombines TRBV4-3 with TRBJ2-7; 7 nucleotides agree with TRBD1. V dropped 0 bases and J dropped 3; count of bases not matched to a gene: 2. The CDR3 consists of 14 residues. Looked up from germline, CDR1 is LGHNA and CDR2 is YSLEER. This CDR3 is CASSQDAGGYEQYF. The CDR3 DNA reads TGCGCCAGCAGCCAAGATGCAGGGGGCTACGAGCAGTACTTC.

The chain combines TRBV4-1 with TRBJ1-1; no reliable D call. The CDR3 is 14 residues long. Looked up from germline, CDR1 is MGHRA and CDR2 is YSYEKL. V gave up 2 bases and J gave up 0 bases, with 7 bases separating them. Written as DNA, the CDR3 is TGCGCCAGCAGCCAAACAGTTCTGAACACTGAAGCTTTCTTT. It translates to CASSQTVLNTEAFF.

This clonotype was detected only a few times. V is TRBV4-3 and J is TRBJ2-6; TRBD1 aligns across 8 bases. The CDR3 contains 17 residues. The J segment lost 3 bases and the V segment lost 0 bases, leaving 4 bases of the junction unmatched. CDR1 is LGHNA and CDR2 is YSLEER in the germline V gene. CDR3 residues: CASSQEPGGNGANVLTF. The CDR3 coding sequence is TGCGCCAGCAGCCAAGAACCAGGGGGCAATGGGGCCAACGTCCTGACTTTC.

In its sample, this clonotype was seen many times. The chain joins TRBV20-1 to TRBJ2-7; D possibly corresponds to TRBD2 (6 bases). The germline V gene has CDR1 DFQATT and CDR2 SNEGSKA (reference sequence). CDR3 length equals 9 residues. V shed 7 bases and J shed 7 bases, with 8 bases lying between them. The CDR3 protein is CSVGGEQYV. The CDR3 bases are TGCAGTGTGGGGGGAGAGCAGTACGTC.

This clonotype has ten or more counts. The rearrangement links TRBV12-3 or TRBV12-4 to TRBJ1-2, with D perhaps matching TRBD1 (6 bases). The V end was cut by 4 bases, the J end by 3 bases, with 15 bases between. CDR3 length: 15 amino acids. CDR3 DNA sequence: TGTGCCAGCAGTTCCTCGTACAGGGAGGACTATGGCTACACCTTC. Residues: CASSSSYREDYGYTF.

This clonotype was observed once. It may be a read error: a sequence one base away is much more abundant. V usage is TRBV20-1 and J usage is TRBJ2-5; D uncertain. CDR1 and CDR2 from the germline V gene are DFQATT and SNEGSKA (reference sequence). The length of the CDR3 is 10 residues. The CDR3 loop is CCAYLETQYF. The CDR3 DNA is TGCTGTGCTTACCTTGAGACCCAGTACTTC.

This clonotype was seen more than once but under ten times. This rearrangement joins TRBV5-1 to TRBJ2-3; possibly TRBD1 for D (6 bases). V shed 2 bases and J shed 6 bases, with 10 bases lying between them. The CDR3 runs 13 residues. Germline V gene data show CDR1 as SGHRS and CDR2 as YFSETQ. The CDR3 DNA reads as TGCGCCAGCAGCTTCACAGGGCTGGATACGCAGTATTTT. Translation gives CASSFTGLDTQYF.

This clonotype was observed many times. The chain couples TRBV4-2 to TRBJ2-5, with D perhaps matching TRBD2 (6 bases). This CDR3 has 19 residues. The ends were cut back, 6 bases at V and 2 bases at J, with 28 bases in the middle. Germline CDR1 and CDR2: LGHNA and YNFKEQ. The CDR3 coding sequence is TGTGCCAGCAGGAGGGAGTGGCCGGGGGACCCACCAAGACAAGAGACCCAGTACTTC. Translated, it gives CASRREWPGDPPRQETQYF.

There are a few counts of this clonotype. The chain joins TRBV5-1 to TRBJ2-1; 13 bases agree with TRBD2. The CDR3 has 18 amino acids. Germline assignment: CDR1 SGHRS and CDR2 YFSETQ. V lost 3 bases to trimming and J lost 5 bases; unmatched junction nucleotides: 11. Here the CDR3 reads CASSWTPGLAGRNNEQFF. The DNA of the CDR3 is TGCGCCAGCAGCTGGACGCCGGGACTAGCGGGGCGGAACAATGAGCAGTTCTTC. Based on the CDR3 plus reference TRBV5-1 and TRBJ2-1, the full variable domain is KAGVTQTPRYLIKTRGQQVTLSCSPISGHRSVSWYQQTPGQGLQFLFEYFSETQRNKGNFPGRFSGRQFSNSRSEMNVSTLELGDSALYLCASSWTPGLAGRNNEQFFGPGTRLTVL.

The CDR3 spells CASSHDDPSLHF. The CDR3 coding sequence is TGTGCCAGCAGTCACGATGATCCGTCCCTCCACTTT. This chain joins TRBV6-6 and TRBJ1-6; unclear D gene. Between the trimmed V and J ends, which lost 5 bases and 14 bases, there was a span of 13 bases. From germline, CDR1 is MNHNY and CDR2 SVGAGI (reference sequence). The CDR3 covers 12 residues.

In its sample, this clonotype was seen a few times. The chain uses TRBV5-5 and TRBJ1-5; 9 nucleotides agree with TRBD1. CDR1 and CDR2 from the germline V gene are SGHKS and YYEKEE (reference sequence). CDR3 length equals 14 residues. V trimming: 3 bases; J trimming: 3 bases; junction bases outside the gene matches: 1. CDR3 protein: CASSWTGVNQPQHF. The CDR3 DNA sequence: TGTGCCAGCAGCTGGACAGGGGTCAATCAGCCCCAGCATTTT.

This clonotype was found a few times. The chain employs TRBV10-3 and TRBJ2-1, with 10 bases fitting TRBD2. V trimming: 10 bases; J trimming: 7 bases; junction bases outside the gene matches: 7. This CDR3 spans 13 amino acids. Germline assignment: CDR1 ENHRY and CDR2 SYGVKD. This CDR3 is CATGTSERNEQFF. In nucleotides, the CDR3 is TGTGCCACCGGGACTAGCGAGAGAAATGAGCAGTTCTTC.

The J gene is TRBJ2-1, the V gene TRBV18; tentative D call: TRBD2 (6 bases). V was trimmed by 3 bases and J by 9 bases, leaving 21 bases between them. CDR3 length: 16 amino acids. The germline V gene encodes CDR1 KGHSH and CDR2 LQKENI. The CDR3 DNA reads TGTGCCAGCTCACCTTCGAGCGGGTCGTCCTTGGGTGAGCAGTTCTTC. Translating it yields CASSPSSGSSLGEQFF.

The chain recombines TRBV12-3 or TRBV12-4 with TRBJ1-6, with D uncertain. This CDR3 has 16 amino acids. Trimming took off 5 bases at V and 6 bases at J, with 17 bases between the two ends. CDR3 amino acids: CASSPSWGGGNSPLHF. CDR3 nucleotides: TGTGCCAGCAGTCCCAGTTGGGGTGGAGGTAATTCACCCCTCCACTTT.

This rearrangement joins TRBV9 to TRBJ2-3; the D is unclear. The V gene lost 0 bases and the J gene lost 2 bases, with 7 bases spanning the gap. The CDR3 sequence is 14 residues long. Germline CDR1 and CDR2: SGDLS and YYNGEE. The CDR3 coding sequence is TGTGCCAGCAGCGTAGCCCCTAACACAGATACGCAGTATTTT. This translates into CASSVAPNTDTQYF. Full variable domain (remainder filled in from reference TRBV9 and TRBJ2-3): DSGVTQTPKHLITATGQRVTLRCSPRSGDLSVYWYQQSLDQGLQFLIQYYNGEERAKGNILERFSAQQFPDLHSELNLSSLELGDSALYFCASSVAPNTDTQYFGPGTRLTVL.

The CDR3 nucleotides are TGTGCCAGCAGCCTCAATCGGGAAAACACCATATATTTT. Its protein is CASSLNRENTIYF. The J gene is TRBJ1-3, the V gene TRBV3-1; no reliable D call. The CDR3 contains 13 residues. In germline, CDR1 is LGHDT, CDR2 YNNKEL (reference sequence). Trimming shortened V by 4 bases and J by 6 bases, and 10 bases separated the two germline ends.

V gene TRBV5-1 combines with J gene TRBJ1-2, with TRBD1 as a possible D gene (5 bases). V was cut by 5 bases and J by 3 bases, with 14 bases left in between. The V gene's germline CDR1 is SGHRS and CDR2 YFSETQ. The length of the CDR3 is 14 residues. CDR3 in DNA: TGCGCCAGCAGTCTCGGGGGACTGGACTATGGCTACACCTTC. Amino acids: CASSLGGLDYGYTF. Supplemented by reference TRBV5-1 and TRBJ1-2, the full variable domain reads KAGVTQTPRYLIKTRGQQVTLSCSPISGHRSVSWYQQTPGQGLQFLFEYFSETQRNKGNFPGRFSGRQFSNSRSEMNVSTLELGDSALYLCASSLGGLDYGYTFGSGTRLTVV.

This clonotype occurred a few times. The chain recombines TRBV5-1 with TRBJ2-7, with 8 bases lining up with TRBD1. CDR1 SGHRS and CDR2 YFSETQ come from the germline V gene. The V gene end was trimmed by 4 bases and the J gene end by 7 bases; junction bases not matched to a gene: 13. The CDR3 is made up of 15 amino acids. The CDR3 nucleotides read TGCGCCAGCAGCCTACGAGGGCAGGGGGCAAGTGAGCAGTACGTC. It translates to CASSLRGQGASEQYV.

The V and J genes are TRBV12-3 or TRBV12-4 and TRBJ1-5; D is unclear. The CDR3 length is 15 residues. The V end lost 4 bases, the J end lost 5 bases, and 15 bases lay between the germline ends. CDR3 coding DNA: TGTGCCAGCAGTTCCTCTACACTTTACTATCAGCCCCAGCATTTT. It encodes CASSSSTLYYQPQHF.

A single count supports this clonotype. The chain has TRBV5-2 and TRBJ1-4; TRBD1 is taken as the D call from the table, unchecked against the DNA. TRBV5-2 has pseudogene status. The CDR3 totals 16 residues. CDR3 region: CAMGPGLFGTNEKLFF. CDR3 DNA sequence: TGTGCCATGGGCCCCGGGCTCTTCGGCACTAATGAAAAACTGTTTTTT.

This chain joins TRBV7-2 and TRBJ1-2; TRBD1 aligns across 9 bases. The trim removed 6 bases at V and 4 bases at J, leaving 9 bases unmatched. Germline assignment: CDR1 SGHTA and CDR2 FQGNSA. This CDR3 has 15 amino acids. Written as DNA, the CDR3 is TGTGCCAGCAGGCCCCCGGGACAGGGCTTCTATGGCTACACCTTC. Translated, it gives CASRPPGQGFYGYTF.

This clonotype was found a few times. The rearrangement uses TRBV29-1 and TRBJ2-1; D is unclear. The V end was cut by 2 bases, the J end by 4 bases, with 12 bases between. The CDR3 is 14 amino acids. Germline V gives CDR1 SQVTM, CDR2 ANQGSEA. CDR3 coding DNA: TGCAGCGTTGAACGGCGCATCTCATACAATGAGCAGTTCTTC. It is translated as CSVERRISYNEQFF.

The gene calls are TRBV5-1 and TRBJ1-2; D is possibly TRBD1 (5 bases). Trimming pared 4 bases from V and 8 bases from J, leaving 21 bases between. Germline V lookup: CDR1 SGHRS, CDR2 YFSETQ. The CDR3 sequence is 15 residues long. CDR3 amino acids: CASSGGTLDLRGYTF. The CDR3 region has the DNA TGCGCCAGCAGCGGGGGGACTCTGGACCTAAGAGGCTACACCTTC.

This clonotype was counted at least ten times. The CDR3 region has the DNA TGTGCCAGCAGCTTGCGGGGTAAACTCTCCTACGAGCAGTACGTC. Translation gives CASSLRGKLSYEQYV. The chain employs TRBV5-6 and TRBJ2-7, with D maybe TRBD2 (5 bases). The V end was cut by 1 base, the J end by 0 bases, with 11 bases between. CDR1 is SGHDT and CDR2 is YYEEEE in the germline V gene. CDR3 length: 15 amino acids.

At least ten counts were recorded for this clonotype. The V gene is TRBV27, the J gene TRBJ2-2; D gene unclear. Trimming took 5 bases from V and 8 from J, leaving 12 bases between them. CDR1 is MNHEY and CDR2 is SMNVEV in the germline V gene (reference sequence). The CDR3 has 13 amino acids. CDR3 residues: CASSTTPPGELFF. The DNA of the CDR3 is TGTGCCAGCAGTACCACACCCCCGGGGGAGCTGTTTTTT.

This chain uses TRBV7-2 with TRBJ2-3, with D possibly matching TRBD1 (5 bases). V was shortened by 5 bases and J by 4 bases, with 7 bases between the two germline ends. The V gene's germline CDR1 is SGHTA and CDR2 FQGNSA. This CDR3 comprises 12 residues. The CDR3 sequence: CASSGAPDTQYF. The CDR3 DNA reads TGTGCCAGCAGCGGGGCTCCAGATACGCAGTATTTT. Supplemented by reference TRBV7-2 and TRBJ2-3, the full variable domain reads GAGVSQSPSNKVTEKGKDVELRCDPISGHTALYWYRQSLGQGLEFLIYFQGNSAPDKSGLPSDRFSAERTGGSVSTLTIQRTQQEDSAVYLCASSGAPDTQYFGPGTRLTVL.

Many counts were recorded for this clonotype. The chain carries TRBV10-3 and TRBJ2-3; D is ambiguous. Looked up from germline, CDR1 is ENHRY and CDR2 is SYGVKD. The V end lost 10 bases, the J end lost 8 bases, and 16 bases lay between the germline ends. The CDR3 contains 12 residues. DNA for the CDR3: TGTGCCACACGGGCCCCATTCGGTACGCAGTATTTT. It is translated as CATRAPFGTQYF.

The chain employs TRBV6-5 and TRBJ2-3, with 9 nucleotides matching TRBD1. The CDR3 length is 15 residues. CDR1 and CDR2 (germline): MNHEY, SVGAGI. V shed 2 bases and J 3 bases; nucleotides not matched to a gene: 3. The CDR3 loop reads CASSYPGQGTDTQYF. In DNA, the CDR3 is TGTGCCAGCAGTTACCCGGGACAGGGAACAGATACGCAGTATTTT.

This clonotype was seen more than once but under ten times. The CDR3 reads CASSPRPSQGGEAFF. In DNA, the CDR3 is TGTGCCAGCTCACCCCGGCCATCCCAGGGAGGAGAAGCTTTCTTT. The chain uses TRBV18 and TRBJ1-1, with a possible D match to TRBD1 (5 bases). The V end was cut by 3 bases, the J end by 8 bases, with 19 bases between. The CDR3 consists of 15 residues. Germline CDR1 and CDR2: KGHSH and LQKENI.

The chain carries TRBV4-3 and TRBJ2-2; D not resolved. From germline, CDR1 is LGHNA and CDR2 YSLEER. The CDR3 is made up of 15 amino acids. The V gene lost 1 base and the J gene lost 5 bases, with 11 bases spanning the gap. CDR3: CASSQVLLPTGELFF. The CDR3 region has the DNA TGCGCCAGCAGCCAAGTCTTACTTCCTACCGGGGAGCTGTTTTTT.